Listed below are T cell receptor beta chains from one sample, sequenced in a study of blood T cell repertoires in COVID-19. Sequencing was performed with immunoSEQ multiplex PCR; in TCRdb, only in-frame clones are kept and a portion is missing. The sample includes around 36,000 clones, roughly 85% seen only once; the top ten take 3% to 4%. Sequenced sample: peripheral blood. All receptors derive from a man in his forties or fifties with acute or convalescent COVID-19. CDR3s include the opening cysteine and the closing phenylalanine or tryptophan. Each record gives: V gene, clone size, CDR3 protein. A row's size may be missing; if present it is once, few, many or a size class.

TRBV7-9 | NA | CASSPKRRLAGGHEQFF
TRBV7-8 | NA | CASSLDRGQETQYF
TRBV24-1 | NA | CATSDPIAGRSYNEQFF
TRBV13 | NA | CASSLDQGLQETQYF
TRBV6-5 | once | CASTGLSGANVLTF
TRBV10-1 | NA | CASSGGGSGRGNEQFF
TRBV19 | NA | CASSISAGLSNQPQHF
TRBV19 | NA | CASSDRGTTYEQYF
TRBV27 | few | CASSLVGSRGIDQPQHF
TRBV6-2/TRBV6-3 | NA | CASSWTGGADTQYF
TRBV3-1/TRBV3-2 | once | CASSQGSPVSTDTQYF
TRBV19 | NA | CASSESGAYEQYF
TRBV29-1 | NA | CSVALLENTEAFF
TRBV5-1 | NA | CASSQQGDSYEQYF
TRBV4-2 | NA | CASSAAVTDNQPQHF
TRBV6-5 | NA | CASGGTGDAQETQYF
TRBV10-1 | NA | CASTSGPEQGGTGELFF
TRBV11-2 | NA | CASSLDTGPNSPLHF
TRBV28 | NA | CASGGVLNYGYTF
TRBV27 | few | CASKPGVNTGELFF
TRBV28 | NA | CASLRRTGATGELFF
TRBV14 | NA | CASTPQAKSSGELFF
TRBV2 | few | CASSTLAGGYEQYF
TRBV19 | NA | CASSIGGGYEQYF
TRBV18 | NA | CASSAGGDYGYTF
TRBV7-3 | NA | CASSLSQLNNSPLHF
TRBV19 | NA | CASSTPSGWPLRLAGGGNEQFF
TRBV7-9 | NA | CASSLGLDRGKNIQYF
TRBV11-2 | NA | CASSFNPGETQYF
TRBV5-6 | NA | CASSFYRTMNTEAFF
TRBV3-1/TRBV3-2 | once | CASSQSGVNNEQFF
TRBV2 | few | CASSPDRVGNTIYF
TRBV21-1 | NA | CASSKEGGAGQPQHF
TRBV5-6 | few | CASSLGTSHGELFF
TRBV27 | NA | CASRPKYVQGAKGYTF
TRBV7-9 | NA | CASSSRLAGGHKLPYEQYF
TRBV3-1/TRBV3-2 | NA | CASSQDGQGNEQYF
TRBV7-9 | NA | CASSSTGNLREQYF
TRBV5-1 | NA | CASSLGEKFMALHF
TRBV6-5 | NA | CASSSKLNTGELFF
TRBV5-1 | NA | CASSFPGGPETQYF
TRBV10-3 | NA | CAISDFTSTGELFF
TRBV6-6 | NA | CASSTGARSYEQFF
TRBV19 | NA | CASSLGRAEAFF